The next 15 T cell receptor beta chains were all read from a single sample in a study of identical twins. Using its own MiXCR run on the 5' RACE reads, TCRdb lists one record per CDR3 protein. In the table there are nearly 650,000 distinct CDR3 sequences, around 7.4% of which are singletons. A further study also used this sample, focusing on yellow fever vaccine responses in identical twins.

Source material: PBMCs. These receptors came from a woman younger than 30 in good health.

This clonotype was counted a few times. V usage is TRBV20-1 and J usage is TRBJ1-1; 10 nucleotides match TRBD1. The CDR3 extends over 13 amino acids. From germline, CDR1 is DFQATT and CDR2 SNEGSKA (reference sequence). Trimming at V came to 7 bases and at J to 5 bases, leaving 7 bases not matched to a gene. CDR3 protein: CSVPGQGRTEAFF. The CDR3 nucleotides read TGCAGTGTCCCGGGACAGGGGAGAACTGAAGCTTTCTTT.

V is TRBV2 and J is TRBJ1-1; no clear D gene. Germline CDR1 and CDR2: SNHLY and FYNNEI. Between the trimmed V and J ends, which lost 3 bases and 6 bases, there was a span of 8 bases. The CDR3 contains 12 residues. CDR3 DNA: TGTGCCAGCAGTGACAGCATCCCTGAAGCTTTCTTT. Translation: CASSDSIPEAFF.

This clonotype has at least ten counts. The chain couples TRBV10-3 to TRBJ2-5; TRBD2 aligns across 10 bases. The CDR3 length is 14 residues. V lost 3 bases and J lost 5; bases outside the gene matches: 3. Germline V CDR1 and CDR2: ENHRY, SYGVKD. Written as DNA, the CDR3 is TGTGCCATCAGTGAAGCGGGAGGGAGTGAGACCCAGTACTTC. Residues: CAISEAGGSETQYF.

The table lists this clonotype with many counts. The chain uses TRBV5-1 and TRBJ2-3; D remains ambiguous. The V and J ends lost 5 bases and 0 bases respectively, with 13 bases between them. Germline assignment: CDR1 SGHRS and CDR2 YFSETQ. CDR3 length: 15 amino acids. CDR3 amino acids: CASSGRVASTDTQYF. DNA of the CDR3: TGCGCCAGCAGTGGCCGCGTAGCTAGCACAGATACGCAGTATTTT.

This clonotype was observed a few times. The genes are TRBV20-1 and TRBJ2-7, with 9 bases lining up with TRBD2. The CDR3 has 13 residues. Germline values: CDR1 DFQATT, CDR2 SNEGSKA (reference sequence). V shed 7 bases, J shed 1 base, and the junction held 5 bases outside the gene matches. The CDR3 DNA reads TGCAGTGTTGATAGCGGGAGTTCCTACGAGCAGTACTTC. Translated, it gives CSVDSGSSYEQYF.

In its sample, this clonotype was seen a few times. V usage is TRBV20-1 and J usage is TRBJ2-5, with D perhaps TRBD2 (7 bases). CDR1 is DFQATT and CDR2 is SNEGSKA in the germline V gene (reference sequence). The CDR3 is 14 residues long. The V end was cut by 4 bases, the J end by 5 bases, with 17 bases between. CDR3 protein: CSANWGGESETQYF. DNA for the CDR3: TGCAGTGCTAATTGGGGGGGCGAAAGTGAGACCCAGTACTTC.

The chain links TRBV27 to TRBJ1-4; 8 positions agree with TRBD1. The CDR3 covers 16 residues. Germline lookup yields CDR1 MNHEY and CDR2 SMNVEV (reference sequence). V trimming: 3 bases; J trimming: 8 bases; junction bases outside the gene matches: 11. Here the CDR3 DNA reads TGTGCCAGCAGTTTGCCCGGGACAGGAAAAGAAGAAAAACTGTTTTTT. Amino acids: CASSLPGTGKEEKLFF. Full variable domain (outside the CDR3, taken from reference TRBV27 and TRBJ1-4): EAQVTQNPRYLITVTGKKLTVTCSQNMNHEYMSWYRQDPGLGLRQIYYSMNVEVTDKGDVPEGYKVSRKEKRNFPLILESPSPNQTSLYFCASSLPGTGKEEKLFFGSGTQLSVL.

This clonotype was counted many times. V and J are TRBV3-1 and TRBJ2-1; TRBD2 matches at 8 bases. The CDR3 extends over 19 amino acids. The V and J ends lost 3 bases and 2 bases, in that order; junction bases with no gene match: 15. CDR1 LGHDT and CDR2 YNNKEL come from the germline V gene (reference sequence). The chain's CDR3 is CASSQVGSGALWAYNEQFF. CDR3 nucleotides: TGTGCCAGCAGCCAGGTGGGTAGCGGGGCCCTCTGGGCCTACAATGAGCAGTTCTTC.

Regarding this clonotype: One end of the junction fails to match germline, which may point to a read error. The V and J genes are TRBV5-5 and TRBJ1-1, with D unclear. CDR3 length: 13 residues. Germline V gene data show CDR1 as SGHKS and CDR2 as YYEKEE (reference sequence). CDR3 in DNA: TGTGCCAGCAGCTCTACAGCGAACACTGAAGTTTTCTTT. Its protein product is CASSSTANTEVFF.

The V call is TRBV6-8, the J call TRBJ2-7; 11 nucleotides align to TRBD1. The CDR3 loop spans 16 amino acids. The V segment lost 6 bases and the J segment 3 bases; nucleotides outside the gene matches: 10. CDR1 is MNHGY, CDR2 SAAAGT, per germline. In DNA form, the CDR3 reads TGTGCCAGCAGATATCCGGGACAGGGGGAGGACTACGAGCAGTACTTC. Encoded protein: CASRYPGQGEDYEQYF.

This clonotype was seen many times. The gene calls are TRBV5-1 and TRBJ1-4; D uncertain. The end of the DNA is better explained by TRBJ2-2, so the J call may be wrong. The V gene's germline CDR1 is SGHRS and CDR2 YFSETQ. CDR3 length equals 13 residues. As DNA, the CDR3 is TGCGCCAGCAGCTTGGAAATCGGTTCGGAGCTGTTTTTT. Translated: CASSLEIGSELFF.

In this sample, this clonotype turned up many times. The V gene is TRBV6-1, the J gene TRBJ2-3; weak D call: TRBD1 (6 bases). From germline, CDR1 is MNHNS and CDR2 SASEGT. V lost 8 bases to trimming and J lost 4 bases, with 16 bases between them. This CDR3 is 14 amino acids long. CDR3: CASLSGQGSDTQYF. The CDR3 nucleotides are TGTGCCAGCCTCAGCGGCCAGGGGTCAGATACGCAGTATTTT.

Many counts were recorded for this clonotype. The CDR3 region has the DNA TGCGCCAGCAGCTTGGGGCAGGCCCCAGCGTTAGCCAAAAACATTCAGTACTTC. Translation gives CASSLGQAPALAKNIQYF. This sequence joins TRBV5-1 and TRBJ2-4; D not certain. V lost 0 bases and J lost 0, with 16 bases in between. The CDR3 is made up of 18 amino acids. CDR1 SGHRS and CDR2 YFSETQ come from the germline V gene.

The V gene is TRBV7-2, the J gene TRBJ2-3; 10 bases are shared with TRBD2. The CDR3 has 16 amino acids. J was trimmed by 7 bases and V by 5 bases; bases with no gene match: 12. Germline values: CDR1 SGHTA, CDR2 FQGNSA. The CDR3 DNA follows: TGTGCCAGCAGCCCGCTTAGCGGGGGGATTCTTAATACGCAGTATTTT. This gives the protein CASSPLSGGILNTQYF.

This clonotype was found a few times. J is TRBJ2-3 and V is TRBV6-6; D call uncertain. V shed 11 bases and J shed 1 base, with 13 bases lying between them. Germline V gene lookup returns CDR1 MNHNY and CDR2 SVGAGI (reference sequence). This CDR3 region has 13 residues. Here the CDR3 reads CASTTVGTDTQYF. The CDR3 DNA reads TGTGCCTCAACAACGGTCGGCACAGATACGCAGTATTTT.